The clone carrying this T cell receptor beta chain has a count of ten or more. Its target is not known. These data are taken from a study of T cell repertoires in cytomegalovirus infection. Study-wide background: It was the public TCR beta signatures that indicated both CMV infection and matching HLA type. Overall study results and limits: Dominating the ex vivo response were HLA-C-restricted CMV-specific TCR beta clonotypes. Of the TCR beta families, the public ones yielded a cumulative frequency that identified carriers of CMV plus the relevant HLA.

Germline-derived CDR1 and CDR2 are LNHDA and SQIVND (reference sequence). The CDR3 extends over 13 amino acids. Trimming took 7 bases from V and 2 from J, leaving 9 bases between them. TCRdb called the reads again in MiXCR, with one record for every CDR3 protein. The data show 300,000 to 450,000 distinct CDR3 sequences, over 15% seen once. The receptor's source is a human donor in good health (CMV status not recorded). Some clones in this sample may be carry-over from other donors' samples. Sequenced material: PBMCs. The chain carries TRBV19 and TRBJ1-5, with no clear D. The CDR3 region has the DNA TGTGCCAGTACGGTTTTGGGCAATCAGCCCCAGCATTTT. Translation: CASTVLGNQPQHF.